The 24 T cell receptor beta chains reported below all come from one sample, sequenced in a study of immune heterogeneity within non-small cell lung tumors. Template input was genomic DNA from bulk tumor (around 610 ng per sample). Each primary tumor yielded several biopsies, collected far apart from one another at surgery. Patients had untreated, newly diagnosed non-small cell lung cancer and underwent curative surgery. A first 10-cycle multiplex round used 32 V-gene and 13 J-gene primers on TCR beta CDR3. MiXCR, applied by TCRdb to the multiplex PCR reads, yields one record per CDR3 protein. The data show about 1,200 distinct CDR3 sequences, about 48% seen once. Sequenced input: lung tumor tissue. These receptors were obtained from a man aged 55 to 69 with non-small cell lung cancer.

This clonotype was counted between two and nine times. CDR3 bases: TGCAGCGTGGCGCGTAGGGGATTCGGCGAGCAGTACTTC. Its translation is CSVARRGFGEQYF. The chain links TRBV29-1 to TRBJ2-7, with D possibly TRBD1 on 5 matching bases. CDR1 is SQVTM, CDR2 ANQGSEA, per germline. This CDR3 spans 13 amino acids. Trimming cost V 6 bases and J 6 bases, with 18 bases left between them.

The V and J genes are TRBV9 and TRBJ1-1; tentative D call: TRBD1 (5 bases). The CDR3 totals 17 residues. V was cut by 1 base and J by 0 bases, with 16 bases left in between. CDR1 is SGDLS, CDR2 YYNGEE, per germline. The CDR3: CASSVTPHRGMNTEAFF. CDR3 DNA sequence: TGTGCCAGCAGCGTAACCCCCCACCGGGGCATGAACACTGAAGCTTTCTTT.

This clonotype turned up a few times. The V and J genes are TRBV2 and TRBJ1-4; D is undetermined. Germline V gene sequence: CDR1 SNHLY, CDR2 FYNNEI. This CDR3 has 13 residues. Trimming took 1 base from V and 8 from J, leaving 8 bases between them. CDR3 sequence (DNA): TGTGCCAGCAGTGAAGACCCCCACGAAAAACTGTTTTTT. It codes for CASSEDPHEKLFF.

The chain couples TRBV27 to TRBJ2-7, with D possibly TRBD2 on 6 matching bases. This CDR3 contains 16 residues. V was clipped by 5 bases and J by 1 base, with 18 bases between them. Germline V gives CDR1 MNHEY, CDR2 SMNVEV (reference sequence). CDR3 coding DNA: TGTGCCAGCAGTATCTCCGGCTGGAGGGCTTCCTACGAGCAGTACTTC. Protein sequence: CASSISGWRASYEQYF.

Of note for this clonotype: The conserved final phenylalanine or tryptophan is absent from the CDR3, which likely points to a read error. The V call is TRBV3-1, the J call TRBJ2-1; 10 bases map to TRBD2. Germline CDR1 LGHDT, CDR2 YNNKEL (reference sequence). The CDR3 is 17 amino acids. With V trimmed by 0 bases and J by 7 bases, 9 bases remained unmatched. CDR3 DNA: TGTGCCAGCAGCCAAGAACGAAGACTAGCGGGTGGGAATGAGCAGTTCTTA. Translating gives CASSQERRLAGGNEQFL.

This clonotype has just a few counts. This chain joins TRBV9 and TRBJ2-7; TRBD2 aligns across 13 bases. Germline lookup yields CDR1 SGDLS and CDR2 YYNGEE. Trimming took 6 bases from V and 2 from J; bases not matched to a gene: 11. The CDR3 is made up of 17 amino acids. As DNA, the CDR3 is TGTGCCAGCATGAGAGGGACTAGCGGGGCCCCCCCCTACGAGCAGTACTTC. Translated: CASMRGTSGAPPYEQYF.

V usage is TRBV7-2 and J usage is TRBJ1-5; D ambiguous. Deletions cut 2 bases from V and 6 bases from J, with 8 bases between. From germline, CDR1 is SGHTA and CDR2 FQGNSA. This CDR3 region has 13 residues. The CDR3 DNA follows: TGTGCCAGCAGCTTACAGATGGGTCAGCCCCAGCATTTT. Protein sequence: CASSLQMGQPQHF.

This clonotype occurred a few times. The junction shows a germline mismatch at one end, possibly a read error. This chain links TRBV7-3 with TRBJ2-1; D not resolved. Germline assignment: CDR1 SGHTA and CDR2 FQGTGA. This CDR3 is built from 15 residues. In DNA form, the CDR3 reads TGTGCCAGCAGTTTAACCCCCGATTCCTACAATGAGCAGTTCTTC. Protein: CASSLTPDSYNEQFF.

The V and J genes are TRBV9 and TRBJ2-3; D might be TRBD2 (6 bases). CDR1 and CDR2 from the germline V gene are SGDLS and YYNGEE. Trimming cost V 2 bases and J 0 bases, with 10 bases left between them. The CDR3 has 15 residues. The DNA for the CDR3 is TGTGCCAGCAGCGTCTTAGCGGCTAGCACAGATACGCAGTATTTT. Protein sequence: CASSVLAASTDTQYF.

This clonotype is a singleton in its sample. The chain recombines TRBV19 with TRBJ1-1; D not resolved. Between the trimmed V and J ends, which lost 3 bases and 0 bases, there was a span of 14 bases. Germline-derived CDR1 and CDR2 are LNHDA and SQIVND (reference sequence). The CDR3 spans 16 residues. For the CDR3, the DNA is TGTGCCAGTAGTATCAGTAAAGGCAGAATGAACACTGAAGCTTTCTTT. Translation gives CASSISKGRMNTEAFF.

The CDR3 sequence is CASSFGAVNTGELFF. CDR3 sequence (DNA): TGTGCCAGCAGCTTCGGAGCGGTGAACACCGGGGAGCTGTTTTTT. The V gene is TRBV7-2, the J gene TRBJ2-2; possible D gene TRBD2, 5 bases. V lost 3 bases and J lost 1, with 9 bases in between. Germline V CDR1 and CDR2: SGHTA, FQGNSA. The CDR3 has 15 residues.

This clonotype was counted a few times. This chain connects TRBV3-1 to TRBJ1-3; no reliable D call. V lost 0 bases and J 0 bases, leaving 0 bases between the germline ends. CDR3 length equals 13 residues. Germline V gene data show CDR1 as LGHDT and CDR2 as YNNKEL (reference sequence). CDR3 sequence (DNA): TGTGCCAGCAGCCAAGACTCTGGAAACACCATATATTTT. Translated, it gives CASSQDSGNTIYF. Using reference TRBV3-1 and TRBJ1-3 for the parts outside the CDR3, the full variable domain is DTAVSQTPKYLVTQMGNDKSIKCEQNLGHDTMYWYKQDSKKFLKIMFSYNNKELIINETVPNRFSPKSPDKAHLNLHINSLELGDSAVYFCASSQDSGNTIYFGEGSWLTVV.

By its share, this clonotype is large. The rearrangement links TRBV28 to TRBJ2-7; D is undetermined. The germline CDR1 and CDR2 sequences are MDHEN and SYDVKM. V lost 6 bases and J lost 6, with 15 bases in between. This CDR3 spans 13 amino acids. The CDR3 protein is CASSLPGSSEQYF. The DNA of the CDR3 is TGTGCCAGCAGCTTACCTGGCTCGTCCGAGCAGTACTTC.

This chain connects TRBV7-2 to TRBJ2-3; D possibly corresponds to TRBD2 (5 bases). CDR1 is SGHTA and CDR2 is FQGNSA in the germline V gene. V dropped 2 bases and J dropped 4 bases, with 7 bases sitting between them. CDR3 length equals 13 residues. CDR3 protein: CASSLMDSDTQYF. The CDR3 DNA reads TGTGCCAGCAGCTTAATGGACTCAGATACGCAGTATTTT.

This clonotype was seen a handful of times. The chain recombines TRBV6-1 with TRBJ2-7; perhaps D is TRBD1 or TRBD2 (5 bases each). V was shortened by 4 bases and J by 3 bases, with 10 bases between the two germline ends. Germline CDR1 MNHNS, CDR2 SASEGT. This CDR3 has 13 amino acids. This CDR3 reads CASSGGRGYEQYV. The CDR3 nucleotides read TGTGCCAGCAGTGGGGGGAGAGGCTACGAGCAGTACGTC.

The gene calls are TRBV2 and TRBJ2-1; the match to TRBD2 covers 7 bases. This CDR3 has 14 amino acids. Germline V gene lookup returns CDR1 SNHLY and CDR2 FYNNEI. With 3 bases clipped from V and 11 bases from J, the junction kept 10 bases outside the gene matches. CDR3 amino acids: CASSDRTSGSKQFF. The DNA for the CDR3 is TGTGCCAGCAGTGACAGGACTAGTGGGTCTAAGCAGTTCTTC.

The genes are TRBV19 and TRBJ2-5; tentative D call: TRBD2 (6 bases). Trimming removed 3 bases from V and 6 bases from J, with 8 bases in between. The CDR3 has 12 residues. Germline V gives CDR1 LNHDA, CDR2 SQIVND (reference sequence). In DNA, the CDR3 is TGTGCCAGTAGTATCGCGGGGAAGACCCAGTACTTC. As protein: CASSIAGKTQYF.

The chain has TRBV12-3 or TRBV12-4 and TRBJ1-6, with a weak D call TRBD1 (5 bases). The ends were cut back, 6 bases at V and 9 bases at J, with 15 bases in the middle. This CDR3 has 14 amino acids. The CDR3 nucleotides are TGTGCCAGCAGCCCGGACACCGATGTTTCACCCCTCCACTTT. It encodes CASSPDTDVSPLHF.

The chain is built from TRBV30 and TRBJ2-5; D is perhaps TRBD1 (6 bases). CDR1 and CDR2 from the germline V gene are GTSNPN and SVGIG (reference sequence). Trimming left V 0 bases short and J 5 bases short, with 16 bases between. This CDR3 has 15 residues. The CDR3 DNA is TGTGCCTGGAGTGTATTCCAGGGAAGGGGGGAGACCCAGTACTTC. It codes for CAWSVFQGRGETQYF.

The genes are TRBV19 and TRBJ2-2; TRBD1 agrees at 9 bases. The length of the CDR3 is 16 residues. V gave up 6 bases and J gave up 5 bases; unmatched junction bases: 10. The germline V gene encodes CDR1 LNHDA and CDR2 SQIVND (reference sequence). The CDR3 region has the DNA TGTGCCAGTAGGAGAGGGGGACAGGGCTCAACCGGGGAGCTGTTTTTT. Protein sequence: CASRRGGQGSTGELFF. The full variable domain, in which reference TRBV19 and TRBJ2-2 provide the parts outside the CDR3, is DGGITQSPKYLFRKEGQNVTLSCEQNLNHDAMYWYRQDPGQGLRLIYYSQIVNDFQKGDIAEGYSVSREKKESFPLTVTSAQKNPTAFYLCASRRGGQGSTGELFFGEGSRLTVL.

V usage is TRBV6-5 and J usage is TRBJ1-6, with 8 bases lining up with TRBD1. The CDR3 has 14 residues. The J segment lost 9 bases and the V segment lost 4 bases, leaving 5 bases of the junction unmatched. Germline CDR1 is MNHEY and CDR2 is SVGAGI. The CDR3 region is CASSWGQEGSPLHF. As DNA, the CDR3 is TGTGCCAGCAGTTGGGGACAGGAAGGTTCACCCCTCCACTTT.

The chain recombines TRBV3-1 with TRBJ2-3; 7 positions match TRBD2. The J segment lost 6 bases and the V segment lost 4 bases, leaving 10 bases of the junction unmatched. Germline-derived CDR1 and CDR2 are LGHDT and YNNKEL (reference sequence). The CDR3 extends over 15 amino acids. The CDR3 DNA reads TGTGCCAGCAGCCTCGGCGGTAGCGGGTGGGATACGCAGTATTTT. Protein sequence: CASSLGGSGWDTQYF.

This clonotype was found a few times. The chain recombines TRBV6-9 with TRBJ2-3; TRBD2 might be the D (6 bases). Germline CDR1 and CDR2: MNHGY and SVAAGI. The CDR3 extends over 15 amino acids. The V end lost 3 bases, the J end lost 0 bases, and 10 bases lay between the germline ends. CDR3 region: CASSYAGPSTDTQYF. The CDR3 DNA reads as TGTGCCAGCAGTTACGCGGGACCTAGCACAGATACGCAGTATTTT.

The chain couples TRBV9 to TRBJ2-6; D is unclear. Germline loops: CDR1 SGDLS, CDR2 YYNGEE. V was cut by 0 bases and J by 4 bases, with 8 bases left in between. This CDR3 region has 15 residues. CDR3 sequence reads: CASSVGGTGANVLTF. In DNA form, the CDR3 reads TGTGCCAGCAGCGTAGGGGGTACGGGGGCCAACGTCCTGACTTTC. The complete variable domain, with remaining parts taken from reference TRBV9 and TRBJ2-6, reads DSGVTQTPKHLITATGQRVTLRCSPRSGDLSVYWYQQSLDQGLQFLIQYYNGEERAKGNILERFSAQQFPDLHSELNLSSLELGDSALYFCASSVGGTGANVLTFGAGSRLTVL.